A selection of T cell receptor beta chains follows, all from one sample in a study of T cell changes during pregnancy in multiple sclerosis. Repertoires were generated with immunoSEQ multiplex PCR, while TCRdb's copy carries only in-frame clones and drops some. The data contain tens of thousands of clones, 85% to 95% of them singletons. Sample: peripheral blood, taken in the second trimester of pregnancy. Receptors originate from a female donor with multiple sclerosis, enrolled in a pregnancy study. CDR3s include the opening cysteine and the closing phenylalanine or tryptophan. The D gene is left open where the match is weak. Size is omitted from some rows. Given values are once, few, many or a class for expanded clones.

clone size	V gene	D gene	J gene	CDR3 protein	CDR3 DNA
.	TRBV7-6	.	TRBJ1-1	CASSLGRVGETEAFF	TGTGCCAGCAGCTTAGGTAGGGTCGGGGAAACTGAAGCTTTCTTT
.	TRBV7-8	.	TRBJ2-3	CASSTVDGSRAPTDTQYF	TGTGCCAGCAGCACAGTGGATGGCTCGCGCGCCCCCACAGATACGCAGTATTTT
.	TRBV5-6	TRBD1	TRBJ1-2	CASSSEGAYIYGYTF	TGTGCCAGCAGCTCGGAGGGGGCTTACATTTATGGCTACACCTTC
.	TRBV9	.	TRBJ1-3	CASTQRGSGNTIYF	TGTGCCAGCACCCAAAGGGGCTCTGGAAACACCATATATTTT
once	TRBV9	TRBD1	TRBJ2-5	CASGERVRQGKTQYF	TGTGCCAGCGGCGAGAGGGTCCGACAGGGAAAGACCCAGTACTTC
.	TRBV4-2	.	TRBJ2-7	CASSPRGGGSSDEQYF	TGTGCCAGCAGCCCCCGGGGAGGGGGGAGTTCGGACGAGCAGTACTTC
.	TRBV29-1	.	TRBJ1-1	CSAQAASRVGTEAFF	TGCAGCGCTCAAGCCGCCTCCAGGGTGGGCACTGAAGCTTTCTTT
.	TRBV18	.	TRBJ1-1	CASSPGQNTEAFF	TGTGCCAGCTCACCGGGACAGAACACTGAAGCTTTCTTT
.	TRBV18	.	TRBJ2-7	CASSWGDSAYEQYF	TGTGCCAGCTCCTGGGGGGACAGCGCCTACGAGCAGTACTTC
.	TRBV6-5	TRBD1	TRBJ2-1	CASSYWTGYNEQFF	TGTGCCAGCAGTTACTGGACAGGGTACAATGAGCAGTTCTTC
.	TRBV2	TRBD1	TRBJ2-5	CASSEPDRGQETQYF	TGTGCCAGCAGCGAGCCTGACAGGGGGCAAGAGACCCAGTACTTC
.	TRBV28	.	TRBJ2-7	CASSLMPGGEQYF	TGTGCCAGCAGTTTGATGCCCGGGGGCGAGCAGTACTTC
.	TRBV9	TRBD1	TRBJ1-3	CASSPGDRSGNTIYF	TGTGCCAGCAGCCCAGGGGACAGGTCTGGAAACACCATATATTTT
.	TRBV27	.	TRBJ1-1	CASSELGATEAFF	TGTGCCAGCAGTGAGCTGGGGGCTACTGAAGCTTTCTTT
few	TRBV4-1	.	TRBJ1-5	CASSQDFQERAGGQPQHF	TGCGCCAGCAGCCAAGATTTCCAGGAAAGGGCTGGGGGGCAGCCCCAGCATTTT
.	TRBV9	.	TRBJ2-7	CASSAPNAGEQYF	TGTGCCAGCAGCGCGCCGAACGCGGGCGAGCAGTACTTC
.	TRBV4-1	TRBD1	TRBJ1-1	CASSQPRDRDTEAFF	TGCGCCAGCAGCCAACCCCGGGACAGGGACACTGAAGCTTTCTTT
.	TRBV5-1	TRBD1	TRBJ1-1	CASSRQGENTEAFF	TGCGCCAGCAGTCGTCAGGGGGAGAACACTGAAGCTTTCTTT
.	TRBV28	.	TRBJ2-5	CASSFSASRETQYF	TGTGCCAGCAGTTTTTCTGCTTCGCGCGAGACCCAGTACTTC
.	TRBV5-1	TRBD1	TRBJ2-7	CASSSGQGYEQYF	TGCGCCAGCAGCAGCGGACAGGGCTACGAGCAGTACTTC
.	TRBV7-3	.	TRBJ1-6	CASSLSEGSPLHF	TGTGCCAGCAGCTTAAGTGAGGGTTCACCCCTCCACTTT
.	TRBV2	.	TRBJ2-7	CASRAGVSYEQYF	TGTGCCAGCAGGGCAGGGGTGTCCTACGAGCAGTACTTC
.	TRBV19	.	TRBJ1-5	CASSIYHGGNQPQHF	TGTGCCAGTAGTATATATCACGGAGGCAATCAGCCCCAGCATTTT
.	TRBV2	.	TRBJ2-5	CASSEQQLPGETQYF	TGTGCCAGCAGTGAGCAACAACTGCCAGGGGAGACCCAGTACTTC
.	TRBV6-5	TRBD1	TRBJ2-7	CATSGQVSYEQYF	TGTGCCACATCGGGACAGGTCTCCTACGAGCAGTACTTC
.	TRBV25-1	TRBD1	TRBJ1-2	CASSERGGAPSGYTF	TGTGCCAGCAGTGAAAGAGGGGGCGCCCCGAGCGGCTACACCTTC
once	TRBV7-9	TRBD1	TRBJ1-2	CASSLETGGSPNYGYTF	TGTGCCAGCAGCTTAGAGACAGGGGGATCACCGAACTATGGCTACACCTTC
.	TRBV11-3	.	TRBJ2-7	CASSLGRAGLGEQYF	TGTGCCAGCAGCTTAGGCAGGGCCGGATTGGGCGAGCAGTACTTC
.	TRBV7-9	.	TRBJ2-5	CASSLGTTPETQYF	TGTGCCAGCAGCTTAGGGACTACCCCAGAGACCCAGTACTTC
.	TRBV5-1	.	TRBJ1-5	CANYKDQPQHF	TGCGCCAACTACAAGGATCAGCCCCAGCATTTT
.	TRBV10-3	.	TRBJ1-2	CAISASGDIGRNYGYTF	TGTGCCATCAGTGCATCAGGGGATATAGGTAGAAACTATGGCTACACCTTC
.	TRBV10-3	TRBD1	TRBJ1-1	CAIRQGVTEAFF	TGTGCCATCAGACAGGGGGTCACTGAAGCTTTCTTT
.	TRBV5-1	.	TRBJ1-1	CASRLDGGVNTEAFF	TGCGCCAGCAGATTGGATGGGGGCGTGAACACTGAAGCTTTCTTT
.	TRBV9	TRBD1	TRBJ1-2	CASSMRDRGLGYGYTF	TGTGCCAGCAGCATGCGGGACAGGGGGTTGGGGTATGGCTACACCTTC
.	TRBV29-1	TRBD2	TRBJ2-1	CSVTRASGGGSYNEQFF	TGCAGCGTGACGAGGGCTAGCGGGGGGGGCTCCTACAATGAGCAGTTCTTC
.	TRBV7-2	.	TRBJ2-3	CASSSPTTSTDTQYF	TGTGCCAGCAGCTCCCCGACGACTAGCACAGATACGCAGTATTTT
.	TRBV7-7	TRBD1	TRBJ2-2	CATWTGNTGELFF	TGTGCCACATGGACAGGGAACACCGGGGAGCTGTTTTTT
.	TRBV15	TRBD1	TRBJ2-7	CATIRDRAHEFYEQYF	TGTGCCACCATCAGAGACAGGGCGCATGAATTCTACGAGCAGTACTTC
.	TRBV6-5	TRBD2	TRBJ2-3	CASSPLAGSLYTQYF	TGTGCCAGCAGTCCCCTAGCGGGGTCCCTTTATACGCAGTATTTT
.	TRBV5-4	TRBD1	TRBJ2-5	CASSRRDRGPETQYF	TGTGCCAGCAGCAGAAGGGACAGGGGGCCCGAGACCCAGTACTTC
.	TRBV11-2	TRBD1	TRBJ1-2	CASSLGTGAEGYTF	TGTGCCAGCAGCTTGGGTACAGGGGCGGAGGGCTACACCTTC
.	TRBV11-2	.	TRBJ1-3	CASLESGNTIYF	TGTGCCAGCTTAGAGTCTGGAAACACCATATATTTT
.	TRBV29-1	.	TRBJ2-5	CSVGLPQETQYF	TGCAGCGTTGGGCTTCCCCAAGAGACCCAGTACTTC
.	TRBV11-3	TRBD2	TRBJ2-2	CASSHQSSFSGGATGELFF	TGTGCCAGCAGCCATCAATCCTCCTTTAGCGGGGGGGCAACCGGGGAGCTGTTTTTT
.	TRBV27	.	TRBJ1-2	CASSLSPSNPGLYGYTF	TGTGCCAGCAGTCTCTCCCCGTCCAATCCTGGACTCTATGGCTACACCTTC
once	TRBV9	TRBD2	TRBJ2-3	CASSEGLAGASSTDTQYF	TGTGCCAGCAGCGAGGGACTAGCGGGGGCCTCTAGCACAGATACGCAGTATTTT
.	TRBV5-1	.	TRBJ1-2	CASSLAVGQGANYGYTF	TGCGCCAGCAGCTTGGCCGTTGGTCAGGGCGCTAACTATGGCTACACCTTC
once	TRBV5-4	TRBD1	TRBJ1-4	CASSLPGQGGEKLFF	TGTGCCAGCAGTCTCCCGGGACAGGGGGGCGAAAAACTGTTTTTT
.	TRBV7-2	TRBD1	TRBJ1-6	CASSSGTGPLFTLHF	TGTGCCAGCAGCTCAGGGACAGGGCCTCTTTTTACCCTCCACTTT
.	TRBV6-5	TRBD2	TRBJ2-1	CASSYGSGGLNEQFF	TGTGCCAGCAGTTACGGTAGCGGGGGGCTTAATGAGCAGTTCTTC